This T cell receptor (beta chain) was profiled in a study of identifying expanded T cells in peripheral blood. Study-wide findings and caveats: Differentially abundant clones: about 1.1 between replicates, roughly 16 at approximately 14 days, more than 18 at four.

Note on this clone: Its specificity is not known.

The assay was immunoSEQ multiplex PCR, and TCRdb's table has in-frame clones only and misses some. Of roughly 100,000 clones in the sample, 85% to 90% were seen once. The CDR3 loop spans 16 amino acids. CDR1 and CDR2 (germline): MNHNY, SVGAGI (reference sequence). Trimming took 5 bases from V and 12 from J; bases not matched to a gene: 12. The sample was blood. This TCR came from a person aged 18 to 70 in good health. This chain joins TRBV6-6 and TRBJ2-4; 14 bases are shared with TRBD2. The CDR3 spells CASSKQTSGGEGAQYF. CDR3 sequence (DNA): TGTGCCAGCAGTAAACAGACTAGCGGGGGGGAAGGTGCTCAGTACTTC.